The T cell receptor (beta chain) under discussion was sequenced for a study of blood T cell repertoires in COVID-19 (dated by TCRdb to about 2020). With respect to the entire study: Samples from collaborators originated in the United States, Italy and Spain and spanned both the acute and convalescent phases of COVID-19. The sample metadata nearly always contained a de-identified subject ID, COVID-19 status, age in years and sex. The repertoires were released in a freely available public database meant as a resource for research on the immune response to SARS-CoV-2. Deeply sampled blood TCRbeta repertoires from subjects exposed to, actively infected with, or recovered from COVID-19 were included in the dataset. Where HLA class I and class II types were available, the types were taken from metadata supplied by the sample provider, not from assay-based typing. The material from the prospective study consisted of cDNA or gDNA derived from T cells, B-cell-depleted T cells, or PBMCs. Samples came from the ongoing ImmuneRACE study (first 160 participants) plus 1,254 subjects from 6 global collaborators. What the study reported, not specific to this receptor: The quantity of clinical and demographic metadata differed by source and by participant and was supplied without curation.

The immunoSEQ Assay, a bias-controlled multiplex PCR, was used to amplify TCRbeta CDR3 regions from genomic DNA. From the authors' description of their analysis: The number of nucleated cells in each sample was estimated from the amplification of reference gene primers within the assay. To quantify the absolute abundance of each unique TCRbeta CDR3 rearrangement, sequence reads were collapsed and filtered. Productive Simpson clonality was computed per sample as the square root of Simpson's diversity index over productive rearrangements. This immuneACCESS table, as held by TCRdb, lists in-frame sequences with V and J called but not all clones. Of the missing ones, under half trace to an unresolved V gene in checked studies; the others have no known cause. Clone size and the V and J calls come from that table; the DNA yielded D and trimming. The table for this sample lists roughly 360,000 clones; 80% to 90% of them were counted only once. Around 1.3% of the sample is in the top ten clones.

In the prospective study, participants were about 18 to 89 years old, resided in about two dozen geographic areas of the United States, and were enrolled through a virtual design. In the prospective study, participants were assigned to cohorts based on the clinical history participants reported in a screening survey and a study questionnaire. ImmuneRACE Cohort 3 recovered participants were defined by two consecutive negative NP/OP PCR tests, healthcare professional clearance, or symptom resolution. In the prospective study, mobile phlebotomists collected whole blood, serum and a nasopharyngeal or oropharyngeal swab from each participant. Prospective study participants could optionally give additional blood draws and questionnaires over an approximately two-month period. Before DNA extraction, prospective study blood samples were shipped either frozen or at room temperature. From a lookup of the germline V gene, CDR1 and CDR2 are SGDLS and YYNGEE. The V end gives up 0 bases and the J end 6 bases, leaving 9 bases in the junction not matched to a gene. The CDR3 holds 16 amino acids from the cysteine to the phenylalanine. CDR3 DNA is the only sequence kept; it has 48 bases, read in frame from the first base.

Regarding this clone: Its antigen is currently not known. No much larger clone is present one base from it, and per-base qualities are unavailable.

The V and J genes are TRBV9 and TRBJ2-1, and 7 junctional nucleotides match TRBD2. This sequence originates from a man aged 25 to 40 who had recovered from COVID-19. The sequencing sample was made of PBMCs or T cells enriched from blood (not recorded which). CDR3 region: CASSVDLSGGGNEQFF. DNA sequence: TGTGCCAGCAGCGTAGATTTATCGGGGGGAGGCAATGAGCAGTTCTTC.